The 15 T cell receptor beta chains below come from one sample, sequenced in a study of OX40 agonist ivuxolimab in advanced cancers. TCRdb's table, derived via immunoSEQ multiplex PCR, lists solely in-frame clones and lacks some. Found here are approximately 50,000 clones, over 80% of them singletons; the top ten hold over 3.5%. This specimen consisted of CD4+ or CD8+ T cells sorted from blood, obtained in a trial of the OX40 agonist ivuxolimab. These receptor sequences come from an adult with an advanced solid tumor such as melanoma, head and neck, liver or kidney cancer.

The gene calls are TRBV6-5 and TRBJ2-1; 7 nucleotides agree with TRBD1. Germline values: CDR1 MNHEY, CDR2 SVGAGI. V trimming: 8 bases; J trimming: 2 bases; junction bases outside the gene matches: 3. This CDR3 has 13 residues. Written as DNA, the CDR3 is TGTGCCAGCGGCCAGGGGGCCTACAATGAGCAGTTCTTC. Its translation is CASGQGAYNEQFF.

The V call is TRBV5-8, the J call TRBJ2-5; 9 positions match TRBD2. The trim removed 4 bases at V and 5 bases at J, leaving 6 bases unmatched. This CDR3 region has 14 residues. Per germline, CDR1 SGHTS and CDR2 YDEGEE. CDR3 coding DNA: TGTGCCAGCAGCCTCATAGCGGGGGTCGAGACCCAGTACTTC. It is translated as CASSLIAGVETQYF.

The J gene is TRBJ1-5, the V gene TRBV6-5; 7 positions agree with TRBD1. V lost 6 bases and J lost 5; bases outside the gene matches: 7. There are 14 residues in the CDR3. Germline CDR1 reads MNHEY; CDR2 reads SVGAGI. CDR3 region: CASSLNRGDQPQHF. CDR3 coding DNA: TGTGCCAGCAGCCTTAACAGGGGAGATCAGCCCCAGCATTTT.

The J gene is TRBJ1-1, the V gene TRBV28, with 10 nucleotides matching TRBD1. CDR1 is MDHEN and CDR2 is SYDVKM in the germline V gene. Losses at the gene ends were 2 bases for V and 1 base for J; bases not matched to a gene: 1. The CDR3 covers 15 residues. The CDR3 protein is CASSLGTGANTEAFF. The CDR3 nucleotides read TGTGCCAGCAGTTTAGGGACAGGGGCGAACACTGAAGCTTTCTTT.

This clone appeared a single time. V usage is TRBV11-2 and J usage is TRBJ2-5, with 11 bases lining up with TRBD1. This CDR3 region has 14 residues. Per germline, CDR1 SGHAT and CDR2 FQNNGV. The J segment lost 1 base and the V segment lost 6 bases, leaving 1 base of the junction unmatched. CDR3 DNA sequence: TGTGCCAGCAGTGGGACAGGGGGCCAAGAGACCCAGTACTTC. It is translated as CASSGTGGQETQYF.

The V call is TRBV18, the J call TRBJ2-6; TRBD1 agrees at 9 bases. Germline V gives CDR1 KGHSH, CDR2 LQKENI. CDR3 length: 18 residues. The J segment lost 0 bases and the V segment lost 6 bases, leaving 9 bases of the junction unmatched. CDR3 amino acids: CASSRTGGEASGANVLTF. The CDR3 DNA sequence: TGTGCCAGCTCCCGCACAGGGGGCGAAGCCTCTGGGGCCAACGTCCTGACTTTC.

Only a few counts were recorded for this clone. The rearrangement links TRBV5-1 to TRBJ1-4; 8 bases align to TRBD1. V gave up 1 base and J gave up 5 bases; unmatched junction bases: 7. This CDR3 region has 16 residues. From germline, CDR1 is SGHRS and CDR2 YFSETQ. The CDR3 sequence: CASSLIPGQENEKLFF. In DNA form, the CDR3 reads TGCGCCAGCAGCTTGATACCGGGACAGGAGAATGAAAAACTGTTTTTT.

This clone was counted a few times. The V and J genes are TRBV7-9 and TRBJ2-7, with 10 bases lining up with TRBD1. Germline loops: CDR1 SEHNR, CDR2 FQNEAQ (reference sequence). CDR3 size: 18 residues. V shed 5 bases and J 5 bases; nucleotides not matched to a gene: 18. In nucleotides, the CDR3 is TGTGCCAGCAGCCCCCGGGACAGGGGACTCCAAGGACGGAACGAGCAGTACTTC. It specifies CASSPRDRGLQGRNEQYF.

Concerning this clone itself: One end of the junction is discordant with germline, which a read error may explain. The chain employs TRBV29-1 and TRBJ2-7; D possibly corresponds to TRBD1 (5 bases). Germline V gene data show CDR1 as SQVTM and CDR2 as ANQGSEA. This CDR3 region has 12 residues. The CDR3 bases are TGCAGCGCTGAAGACAGCTCCTACGAGCAGTACTTC. Its protein product is CSAEDSSYEQYF.

This chain links TRBV5-1 with TRBJ1-2; D ambiguous. CDR3 length: 13 amino acids. V lost 0 bases and J lost 2, with 5 bases in between. Germline V CDR1 and CDR2: SGHRS, YFSETQ. CDR3 DNA: TGCGCCAGCAGCTTGGATGGAAACTATGGCTACACCTTC. The encoded protein is CASSLDGNYGYTF.

J is TRBJ2-5 and V is TRBV11-3, with 10 bases fitting TRBD2. V lost 2 bases and J lost 5; bases outside the gene matches: 8. CDR3 length equals 16 residues. Germline V gene sequence: CDR1 SGHNT, CDR2 YENEEA. As DNA, the CDR3 is TGTGCCAGCAGCTTATCGGCTAGCGGGGGCGGGGAGACCCAGTACTTC. It specifies CASSLSASGGGETQYF.

The V call is TRBV5-1, the J call TRBJ1-2; 7 bases align to TRBD1. Trimming removed 4 bases from V and 2 bases from J; junction bases left unmatched: 5. The CDR3 runs to 14 residues. Germline CDR1 reads SGHRS; CDR2 reads YFSETQ. The CDR3 protein is CASSPQGGNYGYTF. CDR3 DNA sequence: TGCGCCAGCAGCCCCCAGGGGGGAAACTATGGCTACACCTTC.

The chain employs TRBV7-9 and TRBJ2-3, with 7 nucleotides matching TRBD2. The length of the CDR3 is 14 residues. V lost 6 bases and J lost 3; bases outside the gene matches: 6. Germline V gene data show CDR1 as SEHNR and CDR2 as FQNEAQ (reference sequence). CDR3 DNA: TGTGCCAGCAGTCCCTGGGAGGGAACAGATACGCAGTATTTT. Protein product: CASSPWEGTDTQYF.

The V gene is TRBV9, the J gene TRBJ2-5; 9 nucleotides align to TRBD1. This CDR3 contains 15 residues. Trimming removed 2 bases from V and 5 bases from J; junction bases left unmatched: 7. Germline CDR1 SGDLS, CDR2 YYNGEE. CDR3 sequence reads: CASSVGTGPRETQYF. The CDR3 bases are TGTGCCAGCAGCGTCGGGACAGGGCCCCGTGAGACCCAGTACTTC.

With regard to this clone: The sample carries other DNA sequences with the same CDR3. For the CDR3, the DNA is TGTGCCAGCTCACCTTATGACGGGGCTAGTGGAAACACCATATATTTT. It encodes CASSPYDGASGNTIYF. The rearrangement joins TRBV18 to TRBJ1-3; D is perhaps TRBD1 (5 bases). The CDR3 length is 16 residues. Looked up from germline, CDR1 is KGHSH and CDR2 is LQKENI. The V and J ends lost 3 bases and 3 bases respectively, with 15 bases between them.